The clone carrying this TCR beta chain was detected ten times or more. Its target is unknown. This sample is drawn from a study of human T cells and chemical hapten exposure. The overall study: Patients, predominantly female, presented with alopecia areata, totalis or universalis.

Broader study findings: DPC sensitization produced no change in TCRs with frequency above 1 in 1000.

From the RACE reads, TCRdb called clonotypes with MiXCR, one entry per CDR3 protein. In the table there are approximately 400,000 distinct CDR3 sequences, approximately 5.1% of which are singletons. Time point noted: pre-sensitization, week 0. Treatment indicated: therapeutic diphenylcyclopropenone sensitization with weekly scalp DPC. This CDR3 spans 11 amino acids. The V end lost 6 bases, the J end lost 10 bases, and 10 bases lay between the germline ends. The sequence derives from a woman between 45 and 65 years old with alopecia areata. Some clones in this sample may be carry-over from other donors' samples. Material: whole blood, obtained in connection with sensitization to the hapten diphenylcyclopropenone (DPC). The chain employs TRBV12-3 or TRBV12-4 and TRBJ2-1; unclear D gene. The CDR3 is CASSLRVEQFF. CDR3 nucleotides: TGTGCCAGCAGCCTACGGGTAGAGCAGTTCTTC.